These T cell receptor beta chains were read from a single sample in a study of T cell responses to AZD1222 COVID-19 vaccine. Profiling relied on immunoSEQ multiplex PCR, and the TCRdb table lists in-frame clones only, not all of them. The sample lists 90,000 to 150,000 clones; about 88% were seen once. This material consisted of peripheral blood, taken 28 days after the second AZD1222 dose. The receptors derive from an adult who received the AZD1222 COVID-19 vaccine. Both conserved end residues are part of each CDR3. Fields, in order: V gene, clone size, CDR3 protein. Clone size is not always given. Where it is, it says once, few, many or a class for expanded clones.

TRBV28,.,CASRQGNNQPQHF
TRBV30,.,CAWSGIFEAFF
TRBV18,.,CASSLGTGGAGQPQHF
TRBV12-5,.,CASAPGVEPQHF
TRBV6-5,.,CATTLELDYEQYF
TRBV19,.,CASSISSGGYNEQFF
TRBV28,.,CASIKRASGRAYNEQFF
TRBV13,once,CASSLGDRAYGYTF
TRBV5-1,.,CASSLTWESLYGYTF
TRBV9,.,CASSPRTSSYNEQFF
TRBV5-1,.,CASTKIGQGADEQYF
TRBV13,.,CASSLAAGGNQPQHF
TRBV7-2,.,CASSLVGDTSYEQYF
TRBV24-1,.,CATSDRTPSYNEQFF
TRBV18,.,CASSPGLYTGELFF
TRBV3-1/TRBV3-2,.,CASSAQNRDRQFF
TRBV18,.,CASSPQRGNTEAFF
TRBV9,.,CASSVDRGSTEAFF
TRBV5-1,.,CASSLAGVRNTEAFF
TRBV7-2,.,CASSLGQGYTEAFF
TRBV28,once,CASSLPTGGAYGYTF
TRBV5-1,.,CASSFVGAWSGANVLTF